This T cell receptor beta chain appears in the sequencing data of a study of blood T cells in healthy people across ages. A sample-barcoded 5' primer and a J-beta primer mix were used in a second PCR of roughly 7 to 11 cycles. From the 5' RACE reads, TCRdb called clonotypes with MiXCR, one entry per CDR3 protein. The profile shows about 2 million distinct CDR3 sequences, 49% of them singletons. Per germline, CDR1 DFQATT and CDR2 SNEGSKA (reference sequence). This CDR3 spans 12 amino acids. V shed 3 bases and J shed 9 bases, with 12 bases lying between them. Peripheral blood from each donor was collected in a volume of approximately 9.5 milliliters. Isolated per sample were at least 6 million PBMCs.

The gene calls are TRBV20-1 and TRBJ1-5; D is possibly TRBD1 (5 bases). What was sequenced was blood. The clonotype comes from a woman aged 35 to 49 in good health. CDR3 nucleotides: TGCAGTGCTAGCTACACTGGGGGGCCCCAGCATTTT. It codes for CSASYTGGPQHF.